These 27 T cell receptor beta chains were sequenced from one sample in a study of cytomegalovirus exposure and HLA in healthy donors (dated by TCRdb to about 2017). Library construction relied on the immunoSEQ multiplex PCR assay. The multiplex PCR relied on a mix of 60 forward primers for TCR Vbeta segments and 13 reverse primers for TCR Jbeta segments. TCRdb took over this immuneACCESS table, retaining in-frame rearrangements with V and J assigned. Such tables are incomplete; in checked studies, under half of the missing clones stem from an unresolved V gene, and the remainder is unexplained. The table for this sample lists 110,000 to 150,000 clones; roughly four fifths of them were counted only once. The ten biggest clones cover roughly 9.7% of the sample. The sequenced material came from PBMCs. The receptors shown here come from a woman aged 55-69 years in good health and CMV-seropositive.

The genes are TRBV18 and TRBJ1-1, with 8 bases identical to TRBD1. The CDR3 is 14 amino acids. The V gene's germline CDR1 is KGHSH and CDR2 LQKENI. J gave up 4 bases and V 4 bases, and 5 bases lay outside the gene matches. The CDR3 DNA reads TGTGCCAGCTCACGAACAGGGGGGATCACTGAAGCTTTCTTT. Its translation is CASSRTGGITEAFF.

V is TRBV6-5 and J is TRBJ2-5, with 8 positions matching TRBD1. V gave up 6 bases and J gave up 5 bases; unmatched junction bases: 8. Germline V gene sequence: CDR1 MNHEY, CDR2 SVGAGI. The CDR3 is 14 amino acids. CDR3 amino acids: CASSSGGARETQYF. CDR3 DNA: TGTGCCAGCAGCTCAGGGGGCGCCCGGGAGACCCAGTACTTC.

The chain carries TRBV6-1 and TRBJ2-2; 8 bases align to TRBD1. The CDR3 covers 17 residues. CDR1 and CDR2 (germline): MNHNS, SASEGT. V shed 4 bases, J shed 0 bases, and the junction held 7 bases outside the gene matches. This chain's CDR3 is CASSARQGSTNTGELFF. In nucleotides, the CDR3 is TGTGCCAGCAGTGCCCGACAGGGGAGTACGAACACCGGGGAGCTGTTTTTT.

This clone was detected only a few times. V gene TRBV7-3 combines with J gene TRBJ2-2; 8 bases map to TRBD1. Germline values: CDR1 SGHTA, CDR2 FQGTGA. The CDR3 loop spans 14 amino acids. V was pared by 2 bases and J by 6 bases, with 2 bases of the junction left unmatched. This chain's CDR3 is CASSLQGAAGELFF. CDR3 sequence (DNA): TGTGCCAGCAGCTTACAGGGGGCGGCCGGGGAGCTGTTTTTT.

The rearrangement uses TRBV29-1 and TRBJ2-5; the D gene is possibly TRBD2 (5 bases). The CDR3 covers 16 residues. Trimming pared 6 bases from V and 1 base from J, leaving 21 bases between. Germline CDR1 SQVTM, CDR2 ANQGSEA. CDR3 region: CSVRFPLAKRQETQYF. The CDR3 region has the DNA TGCAGCGTACGCTTTCCCCTAGCTAAACGCCAAGAGACCCAGTACTTC.

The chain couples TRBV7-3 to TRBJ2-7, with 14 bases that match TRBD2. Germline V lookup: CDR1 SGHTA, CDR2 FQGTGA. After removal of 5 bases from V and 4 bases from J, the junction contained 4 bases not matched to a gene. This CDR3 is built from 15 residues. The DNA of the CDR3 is TGTGCCAGCAGCCCAGGACTAGCGGGAGGATACGAGCAGTACTTC. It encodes CASSPGLAGGYEQYF.

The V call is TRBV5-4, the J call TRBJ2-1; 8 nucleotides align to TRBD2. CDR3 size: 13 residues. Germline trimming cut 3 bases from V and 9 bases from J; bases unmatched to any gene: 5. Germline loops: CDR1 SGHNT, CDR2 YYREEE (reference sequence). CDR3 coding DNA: TGTGCCAGCAGCTCAGCGGGAGAGGGTGAGCAGTTCTTC. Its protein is CASSSAGEGEQFF.

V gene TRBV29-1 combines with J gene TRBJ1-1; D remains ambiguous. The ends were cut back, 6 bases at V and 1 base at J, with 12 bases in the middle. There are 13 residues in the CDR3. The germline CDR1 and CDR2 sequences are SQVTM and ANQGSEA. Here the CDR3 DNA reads TGCAGCGTCCAAGACAAGACGAACACTGAAGCTTTCTTT. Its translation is CSVQDKTNTEAFF.

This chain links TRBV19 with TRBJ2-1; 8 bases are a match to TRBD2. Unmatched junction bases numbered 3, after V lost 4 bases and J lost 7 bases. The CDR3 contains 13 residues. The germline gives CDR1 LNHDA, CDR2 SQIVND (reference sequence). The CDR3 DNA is TGTGCCAGTAGTACCGGACTAGCTAATGAGCAGTTCTTC. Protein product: CASSTGLANEQFF.

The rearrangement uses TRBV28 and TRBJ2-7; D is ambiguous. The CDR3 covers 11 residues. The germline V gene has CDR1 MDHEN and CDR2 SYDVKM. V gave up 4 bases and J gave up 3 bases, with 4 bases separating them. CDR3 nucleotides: TGTGCCAGCAGTTCTATCTACGAGCAGTACTTC. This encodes CASSSIYEQYF.

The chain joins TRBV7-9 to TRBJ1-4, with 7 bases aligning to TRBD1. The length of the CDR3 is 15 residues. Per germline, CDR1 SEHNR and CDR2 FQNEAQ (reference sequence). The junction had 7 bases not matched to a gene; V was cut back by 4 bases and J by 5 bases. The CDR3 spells CASSSGQTSNEKLFF. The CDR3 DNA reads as TGTGCCAGCAGCTCGGGACAGACTTCAAATGAAAAACTGTTTTTT. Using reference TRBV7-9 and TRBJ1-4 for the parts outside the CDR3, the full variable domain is DTGVSQNPRHKITKRGQNVTFRCDPISEHNRLYWYRQTLGQGPEFLTYFQNEAQLEKSRLLSDRFSAERPKGSFSTLEIQRTEQGDSAMYLCASSSGQTSNEKLFFGSGTQLSVL.

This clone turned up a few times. CDR3 DNA: TGTGCCAGCAGCTCAGGGGCAGATACGCAGTATTTT. The encoded protein is CASSSGADTQYF. V and J are TRBV11-2 and TRBJ2-3, with a possible D match to TRBD1 (6 bases). Germline CDR1 is SGHAT and CDR2 is FQNNGV. The CDR3 runs 12 residues. V lost 4 bases, J lost 4 bases, and 6 bases lay in between.

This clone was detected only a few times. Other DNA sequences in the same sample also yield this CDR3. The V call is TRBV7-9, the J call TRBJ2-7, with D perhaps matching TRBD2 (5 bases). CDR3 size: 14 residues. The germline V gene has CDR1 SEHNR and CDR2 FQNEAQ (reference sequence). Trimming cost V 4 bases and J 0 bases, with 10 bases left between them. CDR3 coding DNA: TGTGCCAGCAGCTCGAGCCGGGGCTCCTACGAGCAGTACTTC. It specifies CASSSSRGSYEQYF.

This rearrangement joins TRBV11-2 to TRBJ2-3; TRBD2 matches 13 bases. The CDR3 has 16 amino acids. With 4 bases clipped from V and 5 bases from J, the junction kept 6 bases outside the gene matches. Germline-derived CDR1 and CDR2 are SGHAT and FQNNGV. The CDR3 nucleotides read TGTGCCAGCAGCTATGGACTAGCGGGAGTGAGAGATACGCAGTATTTT. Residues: CASSYGLAGVRDTQYF.

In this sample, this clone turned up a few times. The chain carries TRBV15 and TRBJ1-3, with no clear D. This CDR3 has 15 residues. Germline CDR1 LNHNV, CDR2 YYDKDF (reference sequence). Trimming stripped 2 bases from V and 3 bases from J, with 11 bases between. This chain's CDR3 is CATSRYPASGNTIYF. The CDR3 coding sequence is TGTGCCACCAGCAGATACCCTGCCAGTGGAAACACCATATATTTT.

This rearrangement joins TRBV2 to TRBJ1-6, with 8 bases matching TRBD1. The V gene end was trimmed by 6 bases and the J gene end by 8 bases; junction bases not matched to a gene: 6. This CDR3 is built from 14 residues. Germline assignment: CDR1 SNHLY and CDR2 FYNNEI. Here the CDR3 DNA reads TGTGCCAGCAGCGCAGGGGGCGTAGATTCACCCCTCCACTTT. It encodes CASSAGGVDSPLHF.

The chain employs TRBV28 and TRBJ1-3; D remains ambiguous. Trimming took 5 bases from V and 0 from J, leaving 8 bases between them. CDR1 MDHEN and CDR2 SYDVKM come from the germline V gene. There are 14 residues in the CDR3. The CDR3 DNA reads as TGTGCCAGCAGTCTGTGGGCCTCTGGAAACACCATATATTTT. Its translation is CASSLWASGNTIYF.

The CDR3 region is CASTSGQMAFF. The CDR3 DNA reads as TGTGCCAGCACCTCCGGACAGATGGCTTTCTTT. This chain connects TRBV28 to TRBJ1-1, with D perhaps TRBD1 (6 bases). This CDR3 has 11 amino acids. Trimming removed 7 bases at V and 11 bases at J, with 14 bases between. CDR1 and CDR2 from the germline V gene are MDHEN and SYDVKM.

The DNA for the CDR3 is TGCGCCAGCCGGAAGGGGCTAGCGGGAGACAATGAGCAGTTCTTC. Amino acid sequence: CASRKGLAGDNEQFF. The chain recombines TRBV5-1 with TRBJ2-1; TRBD2 agrees at 10 bases. Per the germline V gene, CDR1 is SGHRS and CDR2 is YFSETQ. Trimming at V came to 7 bases and at J to 5 bases, leaving 9 bases not matched to a gene. There are 15 residues in the CDR3. Using reference TRBV5-1 and TRBJ2-1 for the parts outside the CDR3, the full variable domain is KAGVTQTPRYLIKTRGQQVTLSCSPISGHRSVSWYQQTPGQGLQFLFEYFSETQRNKGNFPGRFSGRQFSNSRSEMNVSTLELGDSALYLCASRKGLAGDNEQFFGPGTRLTVL.

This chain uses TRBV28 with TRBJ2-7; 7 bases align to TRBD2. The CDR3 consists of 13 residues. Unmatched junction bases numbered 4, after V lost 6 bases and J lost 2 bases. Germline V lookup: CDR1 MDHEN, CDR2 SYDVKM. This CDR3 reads CASSPSGPYEQYF. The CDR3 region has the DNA TGTGCCAGCAGCCCTAGCGGTCCCTACGAGCAGTACTTC.

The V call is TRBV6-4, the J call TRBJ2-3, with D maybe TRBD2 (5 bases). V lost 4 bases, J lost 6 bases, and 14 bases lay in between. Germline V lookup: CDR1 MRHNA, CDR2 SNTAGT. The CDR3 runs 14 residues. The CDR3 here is CASSVTGRGDTQYF. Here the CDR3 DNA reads TGTGCCAGCAGTGTGACCGGTCGCGGGGATACGCAGTATTTT.

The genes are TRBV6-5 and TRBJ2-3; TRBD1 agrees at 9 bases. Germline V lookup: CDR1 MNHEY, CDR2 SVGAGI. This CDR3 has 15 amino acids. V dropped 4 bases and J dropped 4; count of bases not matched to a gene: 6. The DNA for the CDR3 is TGTGCCAGCAGTTCCCCCGGGACAGGGTCAGATACGCAGTATTTT. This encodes CASSSPGTGSDTQYF.

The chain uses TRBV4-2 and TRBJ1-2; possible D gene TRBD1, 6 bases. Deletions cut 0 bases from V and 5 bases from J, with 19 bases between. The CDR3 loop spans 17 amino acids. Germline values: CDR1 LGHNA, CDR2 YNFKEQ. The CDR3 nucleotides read TGTGCCAGCAGCCAAGAGCAAGATCAGGGGCGCAGGTATGGCTACACCTTC. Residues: CASSQEQDQGRRYGYTF.

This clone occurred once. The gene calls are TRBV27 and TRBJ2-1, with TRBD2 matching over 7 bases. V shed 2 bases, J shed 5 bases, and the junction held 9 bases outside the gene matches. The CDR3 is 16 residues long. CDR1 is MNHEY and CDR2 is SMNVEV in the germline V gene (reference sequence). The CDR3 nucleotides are TGTGCCAGCAGTTTACTCGGACTAGTCGGTCACAATGAGCAGTTCTTC. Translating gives CASSLLGLVGHNEQFF.

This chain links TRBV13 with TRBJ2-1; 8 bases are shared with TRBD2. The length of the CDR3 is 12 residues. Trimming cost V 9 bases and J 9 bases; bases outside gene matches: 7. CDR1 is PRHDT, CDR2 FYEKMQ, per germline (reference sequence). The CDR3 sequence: CASSGTSIEQFF. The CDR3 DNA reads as TGTGCCAGTTCCGGGACTAGTATTGAGCAGTTCTTC.

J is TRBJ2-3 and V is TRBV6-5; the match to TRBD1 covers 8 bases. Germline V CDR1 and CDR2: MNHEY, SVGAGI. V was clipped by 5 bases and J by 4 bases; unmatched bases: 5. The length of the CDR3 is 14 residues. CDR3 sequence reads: CASSAGQVPDTQYF. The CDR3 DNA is TGTGCCAGCAGTGCGGGACAGGTTCCAGATACGCAGTATTTT.

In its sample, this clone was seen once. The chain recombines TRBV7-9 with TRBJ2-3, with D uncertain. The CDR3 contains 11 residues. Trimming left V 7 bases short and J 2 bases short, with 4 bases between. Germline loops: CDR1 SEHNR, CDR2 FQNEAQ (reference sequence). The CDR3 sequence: CASTITDTQYF. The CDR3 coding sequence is TGTGCCAGCACCATCACAGATACGCAGTATTTT.